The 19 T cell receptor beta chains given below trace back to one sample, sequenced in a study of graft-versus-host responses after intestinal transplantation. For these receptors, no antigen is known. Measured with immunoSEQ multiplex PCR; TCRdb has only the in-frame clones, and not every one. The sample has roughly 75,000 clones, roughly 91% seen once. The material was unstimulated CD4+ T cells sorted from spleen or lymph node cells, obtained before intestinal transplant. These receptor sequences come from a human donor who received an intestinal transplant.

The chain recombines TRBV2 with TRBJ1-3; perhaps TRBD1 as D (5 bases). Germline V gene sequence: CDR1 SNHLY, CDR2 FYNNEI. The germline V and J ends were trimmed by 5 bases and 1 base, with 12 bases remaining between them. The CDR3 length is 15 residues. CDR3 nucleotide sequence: TGTGCCAGCAGTCTATGGCAGGGATCTGGAAACACCATATATTTT. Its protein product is CASSLWQGSGNTIYF. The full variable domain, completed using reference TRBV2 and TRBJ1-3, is EPEVTQTPSHQVTQMGQEVILRCVPISNHLYFYWYRQILGQKVEFLVSFYNNEISEKSEIFDDQFSVERPDGSNFTLKIRSTKLEDSAMYFCASSLWQGSGNTIYFGEGSWLTVV.

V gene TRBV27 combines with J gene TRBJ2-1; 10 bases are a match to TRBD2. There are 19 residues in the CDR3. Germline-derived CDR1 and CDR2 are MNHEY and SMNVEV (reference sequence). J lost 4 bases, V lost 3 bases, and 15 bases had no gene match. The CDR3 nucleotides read TGTGCCAGCAGTTTCACACCAAGGACTAGCGGTAAAATTTACAATGAGCAGTTCTTC. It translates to CASSFTPRTSGKIYNEQFF.

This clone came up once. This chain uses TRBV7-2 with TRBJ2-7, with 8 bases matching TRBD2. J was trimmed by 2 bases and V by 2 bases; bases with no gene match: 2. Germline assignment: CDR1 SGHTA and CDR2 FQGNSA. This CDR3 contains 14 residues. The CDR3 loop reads CASSLTSGTYEQYF. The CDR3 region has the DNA TGTGCCAGCAGCTTAACTAGCGGAACCTACGAGCAGTACTTC.

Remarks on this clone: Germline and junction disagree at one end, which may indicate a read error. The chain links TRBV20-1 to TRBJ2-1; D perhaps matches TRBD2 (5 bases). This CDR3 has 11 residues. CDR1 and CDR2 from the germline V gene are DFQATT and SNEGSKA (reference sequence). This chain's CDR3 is CSARDWRISVF. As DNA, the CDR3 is TGCAGTGCTAGAGATTGGAGGATTTCGGTCTTC.

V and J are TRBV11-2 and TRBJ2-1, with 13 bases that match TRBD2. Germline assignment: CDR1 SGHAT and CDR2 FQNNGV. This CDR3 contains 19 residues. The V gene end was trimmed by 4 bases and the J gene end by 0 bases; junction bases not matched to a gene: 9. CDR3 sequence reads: CASSSIGTSGAISYNEQFF. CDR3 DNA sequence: TGTGCCAGCAGCTCAATTGGGACTAGCGGGGCCATCTCCTACAATGAGCAGTTCTTC.

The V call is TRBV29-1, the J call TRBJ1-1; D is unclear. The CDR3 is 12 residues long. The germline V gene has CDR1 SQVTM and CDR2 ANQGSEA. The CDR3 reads CSLVGSGTEAFF. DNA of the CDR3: TGCAGTCTAGTTGGGTCGGGCACTGAAGCTTTCTTT.

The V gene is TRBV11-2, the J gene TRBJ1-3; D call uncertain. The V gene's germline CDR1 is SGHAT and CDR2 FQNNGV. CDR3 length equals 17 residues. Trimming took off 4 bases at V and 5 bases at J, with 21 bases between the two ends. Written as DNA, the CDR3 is TGTGCCAGCAGCTGGGGAGGAGGGATACGGGCCCGAAACACCATATATTTT. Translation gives CASSWGGGIRARNTIYF.

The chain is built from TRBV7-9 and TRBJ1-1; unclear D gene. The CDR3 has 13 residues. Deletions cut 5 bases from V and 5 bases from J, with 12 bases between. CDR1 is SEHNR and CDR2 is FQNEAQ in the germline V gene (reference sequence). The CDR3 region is CASSKLDGTEAFF. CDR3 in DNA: TGTGCCAGCAGCAAACTAGACGGGACTGAAGCTTTCTTT.

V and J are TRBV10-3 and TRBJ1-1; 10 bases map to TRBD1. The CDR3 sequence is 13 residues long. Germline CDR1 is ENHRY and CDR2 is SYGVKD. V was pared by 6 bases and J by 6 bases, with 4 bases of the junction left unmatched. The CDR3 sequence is CAIRRQGASEAFF. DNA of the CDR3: TGTGCCATCAGGAGACAGGGGGCCTCTGAAGCTTTCTTT.

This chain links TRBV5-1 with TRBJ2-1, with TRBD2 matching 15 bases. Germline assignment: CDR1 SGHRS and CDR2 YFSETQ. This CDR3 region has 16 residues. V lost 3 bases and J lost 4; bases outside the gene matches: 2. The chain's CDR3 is CASSSGLAGGYNEQFF. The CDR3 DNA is TGCGCCAGCAGCTCAGGACTAGCGGGGGGGTACAATGAGCAGTTCTTC.

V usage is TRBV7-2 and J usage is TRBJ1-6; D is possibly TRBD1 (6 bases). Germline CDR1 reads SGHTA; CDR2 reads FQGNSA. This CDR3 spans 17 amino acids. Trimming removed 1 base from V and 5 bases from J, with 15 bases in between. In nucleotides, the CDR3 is TGTGCCAGCAGCTTAGGTTCGGGGGGCAGGCATAATTCACCCCTCCACTTT. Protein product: CASSLGSGGRHNSPLHF.

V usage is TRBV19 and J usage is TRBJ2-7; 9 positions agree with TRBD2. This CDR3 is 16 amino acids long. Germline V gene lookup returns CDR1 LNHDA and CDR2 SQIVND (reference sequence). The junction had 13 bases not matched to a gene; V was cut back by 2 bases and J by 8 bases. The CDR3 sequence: CASSINEGWGLAKQYF. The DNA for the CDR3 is TGTGCCAGTAGTATAAACGAAGGGTGGGGACTAGCTAAGCAGTACTTC.

The CDR3 loop is CAWIAGETSTDTQYF. CDR3 DNA sequence: TGTGCCTGGATTGCCGGGGAGACTAGCACAGATACGCAGTATTTT. V gene TRBV30 combines with J gene TRBJ2-3; TRBD2 is a possible D gene (5 bases). Trimming stripped 4 bases from V and 0 bases from J, with 14 bases between. The germline V gene has CDR1 GTSNPN and CDR2 SVGIG (reference sequence). The CDR3 consists of 15 residues.

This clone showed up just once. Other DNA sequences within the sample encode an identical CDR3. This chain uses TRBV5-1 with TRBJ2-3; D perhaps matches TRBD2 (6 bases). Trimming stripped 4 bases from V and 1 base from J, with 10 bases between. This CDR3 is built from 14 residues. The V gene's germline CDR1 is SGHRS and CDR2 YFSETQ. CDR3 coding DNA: TGCGCCAGCAGCCCCCCGGGGGGCACAGATACGCAGTATTTT. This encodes CASSPPGGTDTQYF.

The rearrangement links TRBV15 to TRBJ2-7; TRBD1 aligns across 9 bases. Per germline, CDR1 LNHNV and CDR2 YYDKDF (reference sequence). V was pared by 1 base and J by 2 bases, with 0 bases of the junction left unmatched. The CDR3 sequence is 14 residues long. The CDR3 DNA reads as TGTGCCACCAGCAGAGGACAGGGGGCCTACGAGCAGTACTTC. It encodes CATSRGQGAYEQYF.

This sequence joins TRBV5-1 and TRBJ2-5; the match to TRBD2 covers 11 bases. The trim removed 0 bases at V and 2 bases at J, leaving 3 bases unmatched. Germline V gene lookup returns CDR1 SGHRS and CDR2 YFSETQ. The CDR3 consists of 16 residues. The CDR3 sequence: CASSLGASGGQETQYF. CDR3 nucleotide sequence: TGCGCCAGCAGCTTGGGGGCTAGCGGGGGGCAAGAGACCCAGTACTTC.

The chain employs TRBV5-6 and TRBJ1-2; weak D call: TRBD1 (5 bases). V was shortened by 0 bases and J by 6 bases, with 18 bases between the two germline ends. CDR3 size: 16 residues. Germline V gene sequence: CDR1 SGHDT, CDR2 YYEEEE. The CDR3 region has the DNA TGTGCCAGCAGCTTGGCCCGGGCAGGGTCTATTCATGGCTACACCTTC. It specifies CASSLARAGSIHGYTF.

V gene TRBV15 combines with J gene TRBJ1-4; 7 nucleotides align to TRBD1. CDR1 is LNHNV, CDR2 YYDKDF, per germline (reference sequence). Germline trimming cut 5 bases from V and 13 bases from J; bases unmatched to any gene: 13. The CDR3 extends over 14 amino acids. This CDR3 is CATSPSTGARGLFF. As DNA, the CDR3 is TGTGCCACCAGCCCCTCCACAGGGGCCCGGGGACTGTTTTTT. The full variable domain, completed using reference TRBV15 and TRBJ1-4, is DAMVIQNPRYQVTQFGKPVTLSCSQTLNHNVMYWYQQKSSQAPKLLFHYYDKDFNNEADTPDNFQSRRPNTSFCFLDIRSPGLGDTAMYLCATSPSTGARGLFFGSGTQLSVL.

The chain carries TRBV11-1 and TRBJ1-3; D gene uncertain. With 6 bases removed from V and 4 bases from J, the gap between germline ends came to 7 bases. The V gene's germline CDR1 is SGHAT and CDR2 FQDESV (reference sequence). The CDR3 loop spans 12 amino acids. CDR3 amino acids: CASSSPGNTIYF. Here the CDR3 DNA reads TGTGCCAGCAGTTCTCCCGGAAACACCATATATTTT.